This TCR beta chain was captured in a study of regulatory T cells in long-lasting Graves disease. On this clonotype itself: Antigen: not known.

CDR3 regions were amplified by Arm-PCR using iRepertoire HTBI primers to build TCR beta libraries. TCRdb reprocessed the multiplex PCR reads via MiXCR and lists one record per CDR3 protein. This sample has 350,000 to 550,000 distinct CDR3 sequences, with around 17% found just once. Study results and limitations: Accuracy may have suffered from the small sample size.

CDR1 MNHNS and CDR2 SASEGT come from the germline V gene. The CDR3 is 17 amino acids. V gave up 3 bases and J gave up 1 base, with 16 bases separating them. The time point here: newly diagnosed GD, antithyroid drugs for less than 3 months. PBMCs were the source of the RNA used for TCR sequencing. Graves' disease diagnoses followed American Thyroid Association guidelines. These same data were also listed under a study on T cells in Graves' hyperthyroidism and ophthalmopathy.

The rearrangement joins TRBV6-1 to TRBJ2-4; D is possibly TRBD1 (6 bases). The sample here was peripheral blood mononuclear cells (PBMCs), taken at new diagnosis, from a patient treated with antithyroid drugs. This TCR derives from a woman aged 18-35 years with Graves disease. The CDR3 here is CASSDTATGSAKNIQYF. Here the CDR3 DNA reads TGTGCCAGCAGTGACACGGCCACAGGGTCTGCCAAAAACATTCAGTACTTC.